This TCR beta chain was identified in a study of shared clonotypes between healthy human individuals. As for the study in general: Every donor yielded three CD4 naive, three CD4 memory, two CD8 naive and one CD8 memory plate. Notes on the study in general: Naive subsets, compared against memory subsets, generally had larger estimated richness values. Depth of sequencing was expected to influence donor clonotype sharing. Against clonotypes common to all four donors, non-shared ones had lower generation probabilities.

Of note for this clone: What it binds is unknown.

The germline CDR1 and CDR2 sequences are SGHDN and FVKESK. This CDR3 region has 13 residues. V was clipped by 3 bases and J by 4 bases; unmatched bases: 2. The protocol was immunoSEQ multiplex PCR, while the TCRdb copy is restricted to in-frame clones and leaves out a portion. The sample lists 2 million or so clones, 85% to 95% occurring once. Naive CD8 cells comprised CD45RO-negative, CCR7-positively selected cells, excluding terminally differentiated effector memory CD45RA+ cells. The V and J genes are TRBV14 and TRBJ2-5, with 7 bases fitting TRBD1. This sequence originates from a man aged 18 to 30 in good health. The sample consisted of naive CD8+ T cells sorted from blood. CDR3: CASSHGTVETQYF. For the CDR3, the DNA is TGTGCCAGCAGCCACGGGACAGTAGAGACCCAGTACTTC. Full variable domain (outside the CDR3, taken from reference TRBV14 and TRBJ2-5): EAGVTQFPSHSVIEKGQTVTLRCDPISGHDNLYWYRRVMGKEIKFLLHFVKESKQDESGMPNNRFLAERTGGTYSTLKVQPAELEDSGVYFCASSHGTVETQYFGPGTRLLVL.